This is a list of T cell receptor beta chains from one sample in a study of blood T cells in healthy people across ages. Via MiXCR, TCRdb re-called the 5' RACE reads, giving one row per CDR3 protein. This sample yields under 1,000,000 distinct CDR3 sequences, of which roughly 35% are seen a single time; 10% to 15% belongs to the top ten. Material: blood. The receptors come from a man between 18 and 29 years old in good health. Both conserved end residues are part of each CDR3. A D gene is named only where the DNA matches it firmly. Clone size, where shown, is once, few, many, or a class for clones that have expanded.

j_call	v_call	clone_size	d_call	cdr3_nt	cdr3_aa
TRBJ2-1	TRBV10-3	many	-	TGTGCCATCATGGGAGTTGATGAGCAGTTCTTC	CAIMGVDEQFF
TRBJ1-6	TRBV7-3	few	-	TGTGCCAGCAGCTTAGCCATCCAATCACCCCTCCACTTT	CASSLAIQSPLHF
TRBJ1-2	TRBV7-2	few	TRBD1	TGTGCCAGCAGCCGGAAATGGGAGGACAGGGGCGGCTACACCTTC	CASSRKWEDRGGYTF
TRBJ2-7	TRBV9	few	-	TGTGCCAGCAGCCCCAGAGGGGAAAGATTGTACGAGCAGTACTTC	CASSPRGERLYEQYF
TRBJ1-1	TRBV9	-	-	TGTGCCAGCAGCGGATTCGACAGTAACACTGAAGCTTTCTTT	CASSGFDSNTEAFF
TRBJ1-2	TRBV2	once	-	TGTGCCAGCAGTGAAGGAGGCGACCGGGGCTACACCTTC	CASSEGGDRGYTF
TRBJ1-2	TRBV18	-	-	TGTGCCAGCTCACCACTAGGAATCCAGCCGTATGGCCACACCTTC	CASSPLGIQPYGHTF
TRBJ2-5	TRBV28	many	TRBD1	TGTGCCAGCACCTCATCCCCTGGACAGGGGCAAGAGACCCAGTACTTC	CASTSSPGQGQETQYF
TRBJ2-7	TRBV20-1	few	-	TGCAGTGCTAGAGAACCGGGAACCTACGAGCAGTACTTC	CSAREPGTYEQYF
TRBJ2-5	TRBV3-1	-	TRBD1	TGTGCCAGCAGCCCGACTGGAGGACAGGGAGAGACCCAGTACTTC	CASSPTGGQGETQYF
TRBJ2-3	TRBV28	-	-	TGTGCCAGCAGTGTAGGAGTTAGCACAGATACGCAGTATTTT	CASSVGVSTDTQYF
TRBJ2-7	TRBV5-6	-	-	TGTGCCAGCAGGAGGGCAGGGAACTACGAGCAGTACTTC	CASRRAGNYEQYF
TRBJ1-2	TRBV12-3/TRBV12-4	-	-	TGTGCCAGCAGCCACGGAGGGAACTATGGCTACACCTTC	CASSHGGNYGYTF
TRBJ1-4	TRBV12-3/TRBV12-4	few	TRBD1	TGTGCCAGCAGTTTGGGACAGCAAGAAAAACTGTTTTTT	CASSLGQQEKLFF
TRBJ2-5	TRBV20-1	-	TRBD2	TGCAGTGCTAAAGATGGCGGGGGGTTCGCAGAGACCCAGTACTTC	CSAKDGGGFAETQYF
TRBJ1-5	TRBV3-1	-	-	TGTGCCAGCAGCCCAGCCTCCTTTGGGCAGCCCCAGCATTTT	CASSPASFGQPQHF
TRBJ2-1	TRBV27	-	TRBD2	TGTGCCAGCAGTCCGCCTAGCGGGGGATTCAACAAAGAGACCCAGTTCTTC	CASSPPSGGFNKETQFF
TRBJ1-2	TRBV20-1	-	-	TGCAGTGCTAGTAGAGAGCGGACCTATGGCTACACCTTC	CSASRERTYGYTF
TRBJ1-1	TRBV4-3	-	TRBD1	TGCGCCAGCAGCCAAGTCGAGACAGGGGTAACTGAAGCTTTCTTT	CASSQVETGVTEAFF
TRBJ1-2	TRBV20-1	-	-	TGCAGTGCTGCCCTTGGGGCGGACTATGGCTACACCTTC	CSAALGADYGYTF
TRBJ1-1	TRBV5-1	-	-	TGCGCCAGCAGGGCCGGGACCGAAAACACTGAAGCTTTCTTT	CASRAGTENTEAFF
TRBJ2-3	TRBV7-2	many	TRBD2	TGTGCCAGCAGCTTAGGCCCCTTAGCGGGGAGGGATACGCAGTATTTT	CASSLGPLAGRDTQYF
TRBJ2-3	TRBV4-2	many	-	TGTGCCAGCAGCCAAGATTCGCAGCCAGATACGCAGTATTTT	CASSQDSQPDTQYF
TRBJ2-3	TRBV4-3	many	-	TGCGCCAGCAGCCAAGATACGGGGAGCACAGATACGCAGTATTTT	CASSQDTGSTDTQYF
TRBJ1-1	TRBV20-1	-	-	TGCAGTGCACCCGAGATACAGGAGGAGGGCACTGAAGCTTTCTTT	CSAPEIQEEGTEAFF
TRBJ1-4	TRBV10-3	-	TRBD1	TGTGCCATCAGTCCACAGGGGACAAATGAAAAACTGTTTTTT	CAISPQGTNEKLFF
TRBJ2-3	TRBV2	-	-	TGTGCCAGCAGTATCAAGGGAGATACGCAGTATTTT	CASSIKGDTQYF
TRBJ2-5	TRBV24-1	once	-	TGTGCCACCAGTGAGTTGGGGGGCAAGGAGGAGACCCAGTACTTC	CATSELGGKEETQYF
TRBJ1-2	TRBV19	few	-	TGTGCCACTAGACCGGGGGGTTCGGGCGGCTACACCTTC	CATRPGGSGGYTF
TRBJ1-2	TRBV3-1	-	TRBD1	TGTGCCAGCAGCCCTTCAACAGGGGCGTATGGCTACACCTTC	CASSPSTGAYGYTF
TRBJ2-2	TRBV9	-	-	TGTGCCAGCAGCGGCGGCCGGGGAGGCACCGGGGAGCTGTTTTTT	CASSGGRGGTGELFF
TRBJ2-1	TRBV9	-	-	TGTGCCAGCAGCGCCTCTCCGGGCAATGAGCAGTTCTTC	CASSASPGNEQFF
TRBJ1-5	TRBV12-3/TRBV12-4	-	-	TGTGCCAGCAGTCGCGAGGCGGGTTGGCAGCCCCAGCATTTT	CASSREAGWQPQHF
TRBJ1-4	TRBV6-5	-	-	TGTGCCAGCAGCTCAGGGACCAGGGGAATTAATGAAAAACTGTTTTTT	CASSSGTRGINEKLFF
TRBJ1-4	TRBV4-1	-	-	TGCGCCAGCAGCCAAGATTTGATCGGGGGAAATGAAAAACTGTTTTTT	CASSQDLIGGNEKLFF
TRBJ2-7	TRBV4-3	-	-	TGCGCCAGCAGCCAAGAAGCAGAGAGCTCCTACGAGCAGTACTTC	CASSQEAESSYEQYF
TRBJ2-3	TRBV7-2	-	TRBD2	TGTGCCAGCAGCTTAGAGGGTGGGACTAACACAGATACGCAGTATTTT	CASSLEGGTNTDTQYF
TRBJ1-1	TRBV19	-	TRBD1	TGTGCCAGTAGTATAGGACCAGGGGGCGTCACTGAAGCTTTCTTT	CASSIGPGGVTEAFF
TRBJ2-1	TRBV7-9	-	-	TGTGCCAGCAGCTTTGGTCAGACCTCCTACAATGAGCAGTTCTTC	CASSFGQTSYNEQFF
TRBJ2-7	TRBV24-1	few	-	TGTGCCACCAGTGTCAAGGACTCCGAGCAGTACTTC	CATSVKDSEQYF
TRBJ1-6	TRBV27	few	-	TGTGCCAGCAGTTTAAGAGGTCCCGGAGTTAATTCACCCCTCCACTTT	CASSLRGPGVNSPLHF
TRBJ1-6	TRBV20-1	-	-	TGCAGTGCTAGTCCCCCGACAACGAGCTCCTATATTTCACCCCTCCACTTT	CSASPPTTSSYISPLHF
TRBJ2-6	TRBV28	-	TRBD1	TGTGCCAGCAGCCCGGGACAGGGCCCTTCTGGGGCCAACGTCCTGACTTTC	CASSPGQGPSGANVLTF
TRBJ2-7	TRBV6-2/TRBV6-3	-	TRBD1	TGTGCCAGCAGTCCGGGGACAGGGAAAATCTACGAGCAGTACTTC	CASSPGTGKIYEQYF
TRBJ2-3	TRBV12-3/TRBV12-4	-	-	TGTGCCAGCAGTTTGGGGGATACGCGGTATTTT	CASSLGDTRYF
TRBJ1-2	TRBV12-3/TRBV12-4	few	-	TGTGCCAGCAGTCCCGCCGGGTCCCAAAGTTTCGGCTACACCTTC	CASSPAGSQSFGYTF
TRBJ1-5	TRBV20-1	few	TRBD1	TGCAGTGCTACCGACCCGGGACAGGGGGTGGATAGCAATCAGCCCCAGCATTTT	CSATDPGQGVDSNQPQHF